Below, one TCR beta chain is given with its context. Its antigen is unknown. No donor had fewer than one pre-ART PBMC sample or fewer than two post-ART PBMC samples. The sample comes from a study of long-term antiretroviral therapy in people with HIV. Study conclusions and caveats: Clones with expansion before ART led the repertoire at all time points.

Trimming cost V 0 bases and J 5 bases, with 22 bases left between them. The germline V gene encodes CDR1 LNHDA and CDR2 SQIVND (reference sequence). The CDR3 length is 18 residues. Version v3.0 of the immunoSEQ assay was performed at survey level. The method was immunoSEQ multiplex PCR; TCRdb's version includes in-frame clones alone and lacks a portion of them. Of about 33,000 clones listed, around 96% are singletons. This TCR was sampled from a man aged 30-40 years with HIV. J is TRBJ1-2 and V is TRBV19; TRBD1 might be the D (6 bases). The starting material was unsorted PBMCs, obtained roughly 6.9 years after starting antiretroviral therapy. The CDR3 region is CASSIDSGEPTLRYGYTF. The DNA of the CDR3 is TGTGCCAGTAGTATAGATTCAGGGGAGCCGACCCTTAGGTATGGCTACACCTTC.